This T cell receptor beta chain was identified during a study of TIL therapy for anti-PD-1-resistant metastatic lung cancer. Specified time point: pre-treatment sample, taken before nivolumab and TIL therapy. Tumor tissue came from excised metastases, mostly pleural nodules or supraclavicular lymph nodes. Stage 4 NSCLC adults joined between late 2017 and 2020. In this sample, this clone turned up once. The immunoSEQ assay was v3. Each library reached some 2 million read pairs, or roughly 5-6 million at deep level. Only in-frame clones appear in the TCRdb table, and some are missing; sequencing was by immunoSEQ multiplex PCR. Of some 90,000 clones listed, just over 65% are singletons. Germline CDR1 is KGHSH and CDR2 is LQKENI. Unmatched junction bases numbered 9, after V lost 5 bases and J lost 2 bases. The CDR3 has 17 residues.

The chain recombines TRBV18 with TRBJ2-2, with 9 bases fitting TRBD1. This material consisted of tumor tissue, taken at baseline. This sequence originates from a person aged 25 to 85 with non-small cell lung cancer. Written as DNA, the CDR3 is TGTGCCAGCTCAGCAGGACAGGGGATCTTTAACACCGGGGAGCTGTTTTTT. This gives the protein CASSAGQGIFNTGELFF. Based on the CDR3 plus reference TRBV18 and TRBJ2-2, the full variable domain is NAGVMQNPRHLVRRRGQEARLRCSPMKGHSHVYWYRQLPEEGLKFMVYLQKENIIDESGMPKERFSAEFPKEGPSILRIQQVVRGDSAAYFCASSAGQGIFNTGELFFGEGSRLTVL.